Listed below are T cell receptor beta chains from one sample, sequenced in a study of T cells in Graves' hyperthyroidism and ophthalmopathy. MiXCR, applied by TCRdb to the multiplex PCR reads, yields one record per CDR3 protein. The data show 450,000 to 600,000 distinct CDR3 sequences, with 15% to 20% seen just once and 47% held by the top ten. Sequenced: blood. Receptor source: a man in his forties with Graves' ophthalmopathy. CDR3s include the opening cysteine and the closing phenylalanine or tryptophan. Fields, in order: J gene, D gene, clone size, V gene, CDR3 DNA, CDR3 protein. The D gene is left open where the match is weak. Size is omitted from some rows. Given values are once, few, many or a class for expanded clones.

TRBJ2-1 NA many TRBV11-2 TGTGCCAGCAGCTCCCGACAGGCCCATGACAATGAGCAGTTCTTC CASSSRQAHDNEQFF
TRBJ2-5 NA NA TRBV7-8 TGTGCCAGCAGCCCGACCCAACAAGAGACCCAGTACTTC CASSPTQQETQYF
TRBJ2-3 NA NA TRBV7-6 TGTGCCAGCAGCTGGGGGCCGGCCACAGATACGCAGTATTTT CASSWGPATDTQYF
TRBJ2-3 NA many TRBV7-9 TGTGCCAGCAGCTTACGACCCTGGGGCACAGATACGCAGTATTTT CASSLRPWGTDTQYF
TRBJ2-7 NA few TRBV28 TGTGCCAGCAGTTCTAGCGCCTACGAGCAGTACTTC CASSSSAYEQYF
TRBJ2-1 NA many TRBV20-1 TGCAGTGCTAGTGGCAGGGAGGTGGGGCAGTTCTTC CSASGREVGQFF
TRBJ1-2 NA NA TRBV19 TGTGCCAGTAGTATGCTACCAGGACAAGCTAACTATGGCTACACCTTC CASSMLPGQANYGYTF
TRBJ2-1 NA NA TRBV2 TGTGCCAGCAGCTCAAGCCGGACACACAATGAGCAGTTCTTC CASSSSRTHNEQFF
TRBJ2-5 NA few TRBV12-3/TRBV12-4 TGTGCCAGCAGACGGACATACCAAGAGACCCAGTACTTC CASRRTYQETQYF
TRBJ2-7 NA NA TRBV28 TGTGCCAGCAGTTCCGGCTGGGGAACAGGGCAGTACTTC CASSSGWGTGQYF
TRBJ2-3 TRBD2 NA TRBV7-3 TGTGCCAGCAGCAATAGCGGGGGGGCCGATACGCAGTATTTT CASSNSGGADTQYF
TRBJ2-5 TRBD2 once TRBV12-3/TRBV12-4 TGTGCCAGCAGTCGCCGGGACTACCGCCTCCAAGAGACCCAGTACTTC CASSRRDYRLQETQYF
TRBJ1-1 NA many TRBV30 TGTGCCTGGATCGTGGGCGCTGAAGCTTTCTTT CAWIVGAEAFF
TRBJ1-6 NA NA TRBV30 TGTGCCTGGACGGTTTTCCATTCACCCCTCCACTTT CAWTVFHSPLHF